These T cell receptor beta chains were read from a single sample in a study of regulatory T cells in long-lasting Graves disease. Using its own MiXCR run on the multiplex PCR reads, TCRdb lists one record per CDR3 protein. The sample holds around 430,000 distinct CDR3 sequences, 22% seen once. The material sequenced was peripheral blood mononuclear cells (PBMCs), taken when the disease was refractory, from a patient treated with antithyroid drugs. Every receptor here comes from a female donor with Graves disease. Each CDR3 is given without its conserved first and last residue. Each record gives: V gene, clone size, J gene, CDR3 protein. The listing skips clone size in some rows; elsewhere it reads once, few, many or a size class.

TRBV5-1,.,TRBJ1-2,ASSRDIYGYT
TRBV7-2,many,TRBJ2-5,ASSPGWGETQY
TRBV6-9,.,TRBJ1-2,ASSYSNSIYGYT
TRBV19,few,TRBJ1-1,ASNRETNTEAF
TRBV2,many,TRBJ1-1,ASRALTAHTEAF
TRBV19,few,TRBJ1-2,ASTDNGIVRGYT
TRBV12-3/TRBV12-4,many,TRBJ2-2,ASSLQGVGTGELF
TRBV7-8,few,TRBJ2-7,ASSSQLGYEQY
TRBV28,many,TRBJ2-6,ASTRLLANVLT
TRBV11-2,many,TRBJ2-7,ASSASHSYEQY
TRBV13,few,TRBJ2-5,ASSQIRSIQETQY
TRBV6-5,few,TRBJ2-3,ASSYSIKGATLTDTQY
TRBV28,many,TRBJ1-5,ASSSLDRTDQPQH
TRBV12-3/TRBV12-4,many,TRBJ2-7,ASRAGLYEQY
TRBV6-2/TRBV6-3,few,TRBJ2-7,ASSNLRSSYEQY
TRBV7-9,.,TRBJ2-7,VSSRGVYEQY
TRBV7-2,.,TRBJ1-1,ASSQEMGFTEAF
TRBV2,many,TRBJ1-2,ARGRSLSGDGYT
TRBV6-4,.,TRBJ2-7,ASSEQQGRYYEQY
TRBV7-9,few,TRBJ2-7,ASSQQARYEQY
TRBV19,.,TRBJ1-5,ASRPGWRNQPQH
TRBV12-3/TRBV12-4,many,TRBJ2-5,ASSFRPGETQY
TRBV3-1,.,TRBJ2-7,ASSRSDTYEQY
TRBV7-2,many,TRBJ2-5,ASSLGASWETQY
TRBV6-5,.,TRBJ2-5,ASSFWDYLRETQY
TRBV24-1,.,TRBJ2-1,ATSDPVGDGNEQF
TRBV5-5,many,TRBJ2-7,ASSRDGYYEQY
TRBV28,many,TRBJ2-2,ASSPVSGRYTGELF
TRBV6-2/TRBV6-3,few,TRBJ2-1,ASSEASGDRSGKQF
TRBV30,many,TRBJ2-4,AWDVSAKNIQY
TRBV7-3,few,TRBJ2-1,ASSLGDSQF
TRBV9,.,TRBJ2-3,ASSATGTSGRISDTQY
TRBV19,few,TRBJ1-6,AVGGMDSPLH